This is a list of T cell receptor beta chains from one sample in a study of blood T cell repertoires in COVID-19. Produced via immunoSEQ multiplex PCR; TCRdb's table is partial and in-frame only. Here the sample spans 180,000 or so clones, about 81% being singletons. Sequences were obtained from peripheral blood. These receptors came from a woman of 80 years or more with COVID-19, enrolled during active disease. CDR3s leave out the opening cysteine and the closing phenylalanine or tryptophan.

TRBV6-2/TRBV6-3 ASSYVQGAASTDTQY
TRBV7-5 VRSLGLRQGEAF
TRBV5-1 ASSLAGEYYEQY
TRBV24-1 ATSEYRLAGNNEQF
TRBV10-3 AISDYRMENYGYT
TRBV6-4 ASSVMGGMNTEAF
TRBV19 ASSTDRGAGDTQY
TRBV28 ASSPPAGGTDTQY
TRBV10-3 AISVGQGARQGYT
TRBV5-6 ASSLEGTGENTIY
TRBV24-1 ATSAPGTGETQY
TRBV21-1 AKRICRAKNIQY
TRBV11-2 ASSPLAGQGMYWGKLF
TRBV7-8 ASSLGGWDLGIETQY
TRBV7-9 ASSPTGGSTEQY
TRBV27 ASSSFSGQLTEAF
TRBV7-8 ASTLGGREFRETQY
TRBV5-1 ASSGGGELF